Shown below are 27 T cell receptor beta chains from a single sample sequenced in a study of neoadjuvant anti-PD-1 for oral cavity cancer. Method: immunoSEQ multiplex PCR; TCRdb's copy keeps in-frame clones and lacks some. The sample has about 14,000 clones, 60% to 70% seen once; the top ten hold roughly 2.1%. The material sequenced was PBMCs, taken before nivolumab (anti-PD-1) treatment. The source is a person aged 35-79 years with oral cavity squamous cell carcinoma.

The chain uses TRBV29-1 and TRBJ2-4, with D unclear. The ends were cut back, 1 base at V and 0 bases at J, with 13 bases in the middle. The CDR3 consists of 16 residues. Per the germline V gene, CDR1 is SQVTM and CDR2 is ANQGSEA. The CDR3 DNA reads as TGCAGCGTTGAAGTGGCAGCAAGCCTAGCCAAAAACATTCAGTACTTC. This gives the protein CSVEVAASLAKNIQYF. The complete variable domain, with remaining parts taken from reference TRBV29-1 and TRBJ2-4, reads SAVISQKPSRDICQRGTSLTIQCQVDSQVTMMFWYRQQPGQSLTLIATANQGSEATYESGFVIDKFPISRPNLTFSTLTVSNMSPEDSSIYLCSVEVAASLAKNIQYFGAGTRLSVL.

The chain joins TRBV6-1 to TRBJ2-1, with a weak D call TRBD2 (7 bases). The CDR3 is 14 residues long. V dropped 4 bases and J dropped 6 bases, with 13 bases sitting between them. Germline V gives CDR1 MNHNS, CDR2 SASEGT. The chain's CDR3 is CASSVEGGGNEQFF. DNA of the CDR3: TGTGCCAGCAGTGTAGAAGGGGGGGGCAATGAGCAGTTCTTC.

This chain uses TRBV4-1 with TRBJ2-2, with D possibly TRBD1 on 5 matching bases. The V and J ends lost 0 bases and 6 bases respectively, with 14 bases between them. The CDR3 totals 16 residues. Germline values: CDR1 MGHRA, CDR2 YSYEKL. The CDR3 loop is CASSQEGAKIAGELFF. The DNA for the CDR3 is TGCGCCAGCAGCCAAGAAGGGGCGAAGATAGCCGGGGAGCTGTTTTTT.

This chain uses TRBV5-6 with TRBJ2-7, with 8 bases matching TRBD2. This CDR3 comprises 15 residues. Germline trimming cut 2 bases from V and 4 bases from J; bases unmatched to any gene: 8. Germline V CDR1 and CDR2: SGHDT, YYEEEE. CDR3 sequence reads: CASSFQREMRYEQYF. DNA of the CDR3: TGTGCCAGCAGCTTTCAGCGGGAGATGCGATACGAGCAGTACTTC.

CDR3 coding DNA: TGCGCCAGCAGCCTGGCTGCAGGGGGCTCGGGTGAAGCTTTCTTT. Its protein is CASSLAAGGSGEAFF. The chain combines TRBV5-1 with TRBJ1-1, with 8 bases fitting TRBD1. The germline V gene encodes CDR1 SGHRS and CDR2 YFSETQ. The CDR3 is 15 residues long. Trimming removed 4 bases from V and 7 bases from J; junction bases left unmatched: 12.

The chain recombines TRBV9 with TRBJ2-3; TRBD1 matches 7 bases. With 3 bases clipped from V and 2 bases from J, the junction kept 15 bases outside the gene matches. Per the germline V gene, CDR1 is SGDLS and CDR2 is YYNGEE. This CDR3 spans 18 amino acids. Here the CDR3 reads CASSEQRDGQEYTDTQYF. For the CDR3, the DNA is TGTGCCAGCAGCGAACAACGGGATGGACAGGAGTACACAGATACGCAGTATTTT.

The rearrangement uses TRBV5-5 and TRBJ1-1; no firm D call. The V and J ends lost 0 bases and 5 bases respectively, with 8 bases between them. This CDR3 has 13 amino acids. Germline V gene sequence: CDR1 SGHKS, CDR2 YYEKEE (reference sequence). CDR3: CASSLEGRTEAFF. CDR3 nucleotide sequence: TGTGCCAGCAGCTTGGAGGGAAGAACTGAAGCTTTCTTT.

This clone has only a few counts. V and J are TRBV6-5 and TRBJ1-1; TRBD1 agrees at 7 bases. Germline trimming cut 6 bases from V and 5 bases from J; bases unmatched to any gene: 9. The CDR3 is 14 amino acids. Germline CDR1 reads MNHEY; CDR2 reads SVGAGI. This chain's CDR3 is CASSKGGSMTEAFF. The CDR3 DNA follows: TGTGCCAGCAGCAAAGGGGGCTCAATGACTGAAGCTTTCTTT.

The chain links TRBV10-3 to TRBJ1-6, with 7 bases matching TRBD1. Trimming at V came to 2 bases and at J to 6 bases, leaving 4 bases not matched to a gene. This CDR3 has 15 residues. CDR1 ENHRY and CDR2 SYGVKD come from the germline V gene. The CDR3 here is CAISEGGTANSPLHF. Written as DNA, the CDR3 is TGTGCCATCAGTGAGGGAGGGACAGCTAATTCACCCCTCCACTTT.

The chain couples TRBV7-3 to TRBJ2-3; D not resolved. With 5 bases removed from V and 4 bases from J, the gap between germline ends came to 25 bases. Germline V lookup: CDR1 SGHTA, CDR2 FQGTGA. The CDR3 length is 18 residues. CDR3 region: CASSPVGGASHYPDTQYF. The CDR3 coding sequence is TGTGCCAGCAGCCCTGTGGGTGGCGCCTCACACTACCCAGATACGCAGTATTTT.

The V call is TRBV10-2, the J call TRBJ1-5, with TRBD1 as a possible D gene (6 bases). This CDR3 comprises 17 residues. Germline loops: CDR1 WSHSY, CDR2 SAAADI. The ends were cut back, 1 base at V and 0 bases at J, with 13 bases in the middle. The CDR3: CASSEFRRGYSNQPQHF. CDR3 sequence (DNA): TGCGCCAGCAGTGAGTTTCGAAGGGGGTATAGCAATCAGCCCCAGCATTTT.

A single count supports this clone. CDR3 amino acids: CASSLEDRGFSGNTIYF. The CDR3 region has the DNA TGTGCCAGCAGCTTGGAGGACCGAGGTTTCTCTGGAAACACCATATATTTT. The chain uses TRBV5-5 and TRBJ1-3; no firm D call. V was pared by 0 bases and J by 0 bases, with 13 bases between. Germline CDR1 and CDR2: SGHKS and YYEKEE (reference sequence). The CDR3 loop spans 17 amino acids.

The chain couples TRBV11-2 to TRBJ1-4; TRBD1 might be the D (5 bases). There are 15 residues in the CDR3. Germline values: CDR1 SGHAT, CDR2 FQNNGV. V lost 5 bases and J lost 5, with 15 bases in between. The CDR3 DNA sequence: TGTGCCAGCAGCCCGGAAGGGGCGCCCAATGAAAAACTGTTTTTT. This encodes CASSPEGAPNEKLFF.

The CDR3 sequence: CASSLTDRADTQYF. DNA of the CDR3: TGTGCCAGCAGCTTGACAGACAGGGCAGATACGCAGTATTTT. The V gene is TRBV5-4, the J gene TRBJ2-3, with 7 bases matching TRBD1. V lost 1 base and J lost 4; bases outside the gene matches: 3. Looked up from germline, CDR1 is SGHNT and CDR2 is YYREEE (reference sequence). The length of the CDR3 is 14 residues. Together with reference TRBV5-4 and TRBJ2-3, the CDR3 gives the full variable domain: ETGVTQSPTHLIKTRGQQVTLRCSSQSGHNTVSWYQQALGQGPQFIFQYYREEENGRGNFPPRFSGLQFPNYSSELNVNALELDDSALYLCASSLTDRADTQYFGPGTRLTVL.

This chain connects TRBV5-1 to TRBJ1-1; no clear D. The V gene lost 7 bases and the J gene lost 1 base, with 11 bases spanning the gap. In germline, CDR1 is SGHRS, CDR2 YFSETQ. The CDR3 loop spans 13 amino acids. CDR3 in amino acids: CASGRGGNTEAFF. CDR3 sequence (DNA): TGCGCCAGCGGACGTGGAGGGAACACTGAAGCTTTCTTT.

The chain recombines TRBV19 with TRBJ1-5; 8 bases align to TRBD1. V dropped 4 bases and J dropped 5; count of bases not matched to a gene: 10. Germline-derived CDR1 and CDR2 are LNHDA and SQIVND (reference sequence). The CDR3 runs to 16 residues. The CDR3 loop is CASSTSTGGRHQPQHF. The CDR3 DNA is TGTGCCAGTAGTACGAGCACAGGGGGAAGGCATCAGCCCCAGCATTTT.

The CDR3 loop is CASRADTYNSPLHF. CDR3 nucleotides: TGTGCCAGCAGAGCGGACACATATAATTCACCCCTCCACTTT. V is TRBV25-1 and J is TRBJ1-6; maybe TRBD1 (5 bases). The CDR3 has 14 amino acids. CDR1 MGHDK and CDR2 SYGVNS come from the germline V gene. V gave up 6 bases and J gave up 4 bases, with 10 bases separating them.

The rearrangement links TRBV6-1 to TRBJ2-1; 7 bases line up with TRBD1. This CDR3 comprises 16 residues. The ends lost 2 bases at V and 2 bases at J; junction bases unmatched: 6. Germline V lookup: CDR1 MNHNS, CDR2 SASEGT. This chain's CDR3 is CASSEHSGQAYNEQFF. CDR3 DNA: TGTGCCAGCAGTGAACACTCAGGACAGGCCTACAATGAGCAGTTCTTC.

V and J are TRBV6-1 and TRBJ2-3; perhaps TRBD2 as D (6 bases). V gave up 8 bases and J gave up 4 bases, with 19 bases separating them. CDR3 size: 15 residues. Germline-derived CDR1 and CDR2 are MNHNS and SASEGT. CDR3 residues: CASRMMERVADTQYF. The CDR3 DNA is TGTGCCAGCCGGATGATGGAGCGGGTAGCAGATACGCAGTATTTT.

V and J are TRBV7-3 and TRBJ2-1, with TRBD1 identical over 7 bases. Per germline, CDR1 SGHTA and CDR2 FQGTGA. The CDR3 runs 15 residues. The V and J ends lost 4 bases and 0 bases, in that order; junction bases with no gene match: 3. The CDR3 protein is CASSSDRASYNEQFF. For the CDR3, the DNA is TGTGCCAGCAGCTCCGACAGGGCCTCCTACAATGAGCAGTTCTTC.

This chain links TRBV4-2 with TRBJ1-1; TRBD1 might be the D (5 bases). Germline CDR1 LGHNA, CDR2 YNFKEQ. Deletions cut 4 bases from V and 3 bases from J, with 15 bases between. There are 15 residues in the CDR3. The CDR3 DNA reads TGTGCCAGCAGCCGAGCCTCAGGGTACGACACTGAAGCTTTCTTT. Its protein product is CASSRASGYDTEAFF.

The chain is built from TRBV6-4 and TRBJ2-1; D is unresolved. Trimming removed 6 bases from V and 5 bases from J, with 8 bases in between. The CDR3 spans 12 residues. The V gene's germline CDR1 is MRHNA and CDR2 SNTAGT. The CDR3 DNA follows: TGTGCCAGCAGCGGGTGGGACAATGAGCAGTTCTTC. Translating gives CASSGWDNEQFF.

This chain connects TRBV6-5 to TRBJ2-7; 9 nucleotides line up with TRBD1. There are 15 residues in the CDR3. Trimming removed 4 bases from V and 0 bases from J; junction bases left unmatched: 4. Germline V gene lookup returns CDR1 MNHEY and CDR2 SVGAGI. The DNA for the CDR3 is TGTGCCAGCAGTTTCGTGACAGGGGGCTCCTACGAGCAGTACTTC. Translation: CASSFVTGGSYEQYF.

The V gene is TRBV7-8, the J gene TRBJ2-1, with TRBD2 matching over 8 bases. V was pared by 4 bases and J by 6 bases, with 11 bases of the junction left unmatched. The CDR3 length is 16 residues. Germline loops: CDR1 SGHVS, CDR2 FQNEAQ. In DNA form, the CDR3 reads TGTGCCAGCAGCTCGAACAGCGGGAGCAGTGCCAATGAGCAGTTCTTC. This encodes CASSSNSGSSANEQFF.

The gene calls are TRBV2 and TRBJ2-3, with D possibly matching TRBD2 (5 bases). CDR1 SNHLY and CDR2 FYNNEI come from the germline V gene. The V gene lost 6 bases and the J gene lost 1 base, with 14 bases spanning the gap. The CDR3 loop spans 15 amino acids. The CDR3: CASRVESSGTDTQYF. The DNA for the CDR3 is TGTGCCAGCAGGGTGGAAAGTAGCGGCACAGATACGCAGTATTTT.

The rearrangement links TRBV18 to TRBJ1-5; D remains ambiguous. CDR3 length: 20 amino acids. Germline V lookup: CDR1 KGHSH, CDR2 LQKENI. Trimming removed 2 bases at V and 0 bases at J, with 23 bases between. CDR3 residues: CASSPDSPGLRPHSNQPQHF. The CDR3 DNA sequence: TGTGCCAGCTCACCAGACTCCCCCGGGTTAAGGCCACATAGCAATCAGCCCCAGCATTTT.

The J gene is TRBJ2-5, the V gene TRBV5-1; 8 bases are a match to TRBD2. Germline V gene data show CDR1 as SGHRS and CDR2 as YFSETQ. The CDR3 is made up of 16 amino acids. The V and J ends lost 0 bases and 0 bases, in that order; junction bases with no gene match: 4. CDR3 coding DNA: TGCGCCAGCAGCTTGGGGCGGGGGGCCGACCAAGAGACCCAGTACTTC. Translation: CASSLGRGADQETQYF.